Listed below are T cell receptor beta chains from one sample, sequenced in a study of T-cell memory formation after mild COVID-19. TCRdb analysed the 5' RACE reads with MiXCR anew, one entry per CDR3 protein. The table shows under 600,000 distinct CDR3 sequences, with about 20% occurring only once. Sequencing was carried out using PBMCs or a T cell subset sorted from them (not recorded which). These receptor sequences come from an adult woman who had mild COVID-19 (a few samples of this study predate the infection). Cell type and time point are not known. CDR3s include the opening cysteine and the closing phenylalanine or tryptophan. Each record gives: D gene, V gene, CDR3 protein. The D gene is left open where the match is weak.

d_call: TRBD1; v_call: TRBV5-1; cdr3_aa: CASSLAQGASEQFF
d_call: -; v_call: TRBV5-4; cdr3_aa: CASSFRRDHNEQFF
d_call: -; v_call: TRBV7-2; cdr3_aa: CASSSLYSSGNTIYF
d_call: -; v_call: TRBV18; cdr3_aa: CASSPQAGVTDTQYF
d_call: TRBD1; v_call: TRBV2; cdr3_aa: CASSWTGGLPYEQYF
d_call: -; v_call: TRBV5-4; cdr3_aa: CASTSGLGETQYF
d_call: TRBD1; v_call: TRBV20-1; cdr3_aa: CSAHPRTGGNYGYTF
d_call: TRBD2; v_call: TRBV12-3/TRBV12-4; cdr3_aa: CASRTSGRGSEQFF
d_call: -; v_call: TRBV9; cdr3_aa: CASSVDQGDEQFF
d_call: TRBD1; v_call: TRBV12-3/TRBV12-4; cdr3_aa: CASSSEGQGSQPQHF
d_call: -; v_call: TRBV7-9; cdr3_aa: CASSFGQSEVYGYTF
d_call: TRBD1; v_call: TRBV15; cdr3_aa: CATRDMGQGFHEQYF
d_call: TRBD2; v_call: TRBV20-1; cdr3_aa: CSAAAGGVTDTQYF
d_call: -; v_call: TRBV2; cdr3_aa: CASSPGYGELFF
d_call: -; v_call: TRBV18; cdr3_aa: CASSPGAGYEQYF
d_call: -; v_call: TRBV6-5; cdr3_aa: CASSIDSLGGYTF
d_call: -; v_call: TRBV10-3; cdr3_aa: CAISDRGDETQYF
d_call: -; v_call: TRBV9; cdr3_aa: CASSVGRVSTGELFF
d_call: -; v_call: TRBV29-1; cdr3_aa: CSVEDKVGIWGDTQYF
d_call: -; v_call: TRBV20-1; cdr3_aa: CSAPPRDNEQFF
d_call: -; v_call: TRBV10-3; cdr3_aa: CASYDPSNRDSEVTDTQYF
d_call: -; v_call: TRBV6-5; cdr3_aa: CASSYEGVVTEAFF
d_call: -; v_call: TRBV14; cdr3_aa: CASNPHRGMNTEAFF
d_call: -; v_call: TRBV6-5; cdr3_aa: CASSYGPETGNTEAFF
d_call: -; v_call: TRBV20-1; cdr3_aa: CSVRTANEKLFF
d_call: TRBD1; v_call: TRBV12-3/TRBV12-4; cdr3_aa: CASSFGTVEQYF
d_call: -; v_call: TRBV20-1; cdr3_aa: CSARLATTDTQYF
d_call: TRBD2; v_call: TRBV5-1; cdr3_aa: CASSYGLAGTKNEQFF
d_call: -; v_call: TRBV12-3/TRBV12-4; cdr3_aa: CASSSRWGGDGYTF
d_call: -; v_call: TRBV25-1; cdr3_aa: CASSGGGIGEAFF
d_call: -; v_call: TRBV21-1; cdr3_aa: CASSKDRGGQPQHF
d_call: TRBD1; v_call: TRBV12-3/TRBV12-4; cdr3_aa: CASRIQGVDTIYF
d_call: TRBD2; v_call: TRBV6-2/TRBV6-3; cdr3_aa: CASSSRTSGRVSSYNEQFF
d_call: -; v_call: TRBV24-1; cdr3_aa: CATSDVLSNQPQHF
d_call: -; v_call: TRBV10-3; cdr3_aa: CAIDGPGTYEQYF
d_call: -; v_call: TRBV29-1; cdr3_aa: CSVVPGGAQVGNTIYF
d_call: -; v_call: TRBV7-4; cdr3_aa: CASGGFWGRIPF
d_call: -; v_call: TRBV11-2; cdr3_aa: CASSLKLRAGANVLTF
d_call: -; v_call: TRBV6-2/TRBV6-3; cdr3_aa: CASKPKLNTEAFF
d_call: -; v_call: TRBV20-1; cdr3_aa: CSARDATRANQPQHF
d_call: -; v_call: TRBV4-2; cdr3_aa: CASSQASHTGFSNYEQYF
d_call: -; v_call: TRBV29-1; cdr3_aa: CSVLHSEGQFF
d_call: -; v_call: TRBV9; cdr3_aa: CASSVAGESYNEQFF
d_call: TRBD2; v_call: TRBV20-1; cdr3_aa: CSAPSGFSTDTQYF
d_call: -; v_call: TRBV4-1; cdr3_aa: CASSQDFGRETQYF
d_call: -; v_call: TRBV29-1; cdr3_aa: CSVGLRLGRHEQYF
d_call: -; v_call: TRBV7-3; cdr3_aa: CASSPIGGVNEQYF
d_call: TRBD1; v_call: TRBV12-3/TRBV12-4; cdr3_aa: CASSCDRDDKNIQYF
d_call: -; v_call: TRBV29-1; cdr3_aa: CSVDLGRLEAFF